Below are 28 T cell receptor beta chains sequenced from a single sample in a study of a mutant IDH1 vaccine in newly diagnosed glioma. For these TCRs, the target antigens are not known. Sequenced by immunoSEQ multiplex PCR; TCRdb stores in-frame clones only, minus some. The sample lists 34,000 or so clones; 78% were seen once. The time point: week 11, during vaccination. Doses comprised 300 ug of mutant IDH1 20-mer peptide each, plus topical imiquimod. Here the sequenced sample was PBMCs, taken from a glioma patient whose treatment included an IDH1 peptide vaccine. The origin of the receptors is a man younger than 45 with glioma.

V and J are TRBV29-1 and TRBJ2-2; the D is unclear. Germline CDR1 reads SQVTM; CDR2 reads ANQGSEA. The CDR3 runs to 11 residues. The ends were cut back, 5 bases at V and 6 bases at J, with 7 bases in the middle. As DNA, the CDR3 is TGCAGCGTTTTGTTGGCCGGGGAGCTGTTTTTT. Protein sequence: CSVLLAGELFF.

The V call is TRBV4-2, the J call TRBJ2-7; D gene ambiguous. V was trimmed by 0 bases and J by 0 bases, leaving 12 bases between them. Germline V lookup: CDR1 LGHNA, CDR2 YNFKEQ. CDR3 length equals 16 residues. CDR3 loop: CASSQDPAPSSYEQYF. The CDR3 bases are TGTGCCAGCAGCCAAGATCCGGCCCCAAGCTCCTACGAGCAGTACTTC.

This clone occurred once. The V call is TRBV30, the J call TRBJ2-6; a weak D match, TRBD2 (6 bases). The ends were cut back, 1 base at V and 3 bases at J, with 10 bases in the middle. Germline values: CDR1 GTSNPN, CDR2 SVGIG (reference sequence). This CDR3 is built from 15 residues. The DNA of the CDR3 is TGTGCCTGGAGTGCTGGGGGGATTGGGGCCAACGTCCTGACTTTC. Protein product: CAWSAGGIGANVLTF.

This sequence joins TRBV28 and TRBJ2-7; 8 bases line up with TRBD2. Trimming took 8 bases from V and 2 from J; bases not matched to a gene: 14. This CDR3 region has 16 residues. Germline V gene sequence: CDR1 MDHEN, CDR2 SYDVKM. The CDR3 nucleotides read TGTGCCAGCGGGGGTTTTACTAGCGGTTCTGCCTACGAGCAGTACTTC. Encoded protein: CASGGFTSGSAYEQYF.

The chain is built from TRBV20-1 and TRBJ2-5; D is unclear. Between the trimmed V and J ends, which lost 5 bases and 0 bases, there was a span of 4 bases. The CDR3 has 11 residues. From germline, CDR1 is DFQATT and CDR2 SNEGSKA (reference sequence). In DNA form, the CDR3 reads TGCAGTGCTCAGTACCAAGAGACCCAGTACTTC. This codes for CSAQYQETQYF.

This chain joins TRBV30 and TRBJ2-3; the D call may be TRBD1 or TRBD2 (5 bases each). This CDR3 is 12 amino acids long. Germline CDR1 and CDR2: GTSNPN and SVGIG (reference sequence). V lost 7 bases to trimming and J lost 4 bases, with 12 bases between them. CDR3 nucleotide sequence: TGTGCCTCCGGGGTGGGGGCAGATACGCAGTATTTT. Its protein is CASGVGADTQYF.

The chain combines TRBV29-1 with TRBJ1-1; D ambiguous. V dropped 8 bases and J dropped 4 bases, with 14 bases sitting between them. Germline assignment: CDR1 SQVTM and CDR2 ANQGSEA. The CDR3 is 12 amino acids. In DNA, the CDR3 is TGCAGCACTCGTGAGGGAGGCACTGAAGCTTTCTTT. This sequence encodes CSTREGGTEAFF. The full variable domain, its missing parts supplied by reference TRBV29-1 and TRBJ1-1, is SAVISQKPSRDICQRGTSLTIQCQVDSQVTMMFWYRQQPGQSLTLIATANQGSEATYESGFVIDKFPISRPNLTFSTLTVSNMSPEDSSIYLCSTREGGTEAFFGQGTRLTVV.

The V call is TRBV5-1, the J call TRBJ2-7; tentative D call: TRBD1 (5 bases). Germline V gene sequence: CDR1 SGHRS, CDR2 YFSETQ. CDR3 length equals 14 residues. V lost 0 bases, J lost 5 bases, and 12 bases lay in between. The CDR3 loop is CASSLEAGSNEQYF. In DNA, the CDR3 is TGCGCCAGCAGCTTGGAGGCAGGGTCTAACGAGCAGTACTTC.

This sequence joins TRBV2 and TRBJ2-7; D remains unclear. Trimming removed 6 bases at V and 4 bases at J, with 10 bases between. Per the germline V gene, CDR1 is SNHLY and CDR2 is FYNNEI. The CDR3 is 12 residues long. For the CDR3, the DNA is TGTGCCAGCAGCGAACAGAAATACGAGCAGTACTTC. Its translation: CASSEQKYEQYF. Supplemented by reference TRBV2 and TRBJ2-7, the full variable domain reads EPEVTQTPSHQVTQMGQEVILRCVPISNHLYFYWYRQILGQKVEFLVSFYNNEISEKSEIFDDQFSVERPDGSNFTLKIRSTKLEDSAMYFCASSEQKYEQYFGPGTRLTVT.

V is TRBV30 and J is TRBJ1-1; tentatively, D is TRBD1 (5 bases). V was trimmed by 2 bases and J by 5 bases, leaving 15 bases between them. CDR1 is GTSNPN, CDR2 SVGIG, per germline (reference sequence). This CDR3 has 14 residues. CDR3 bases: TGTGCCTGGAGTAATGGGGGGATGGGAACTGAAGCTTTCTTT. Its protein product is CAWSNGGMGTEAFF. The whole variable domain, filled in from reference TRBV30 and TRBJ1-1, reads SQTIHQWPATLVQPVGSPLSLECTVEGTSNPNLYWYRQAAGRGLQLLFYSVGIGQISSEVPQNLSASRPQDRQFILSSKKLLLSDSGFYLCAWSNGGMGTEAFFGQGTRLTVV.

The CDR3 DNA is TGTGCCAGCAGCTTCCGGGACATTCGACGGGAGCAGTACTTC. Its translation is CASSFRDIRREQYF. The chain employs TRBV5-8 and TRBJ2-7, with D possibly matching TRBD1 (6 bases). V shed 2 bases and J shed 7 bases, with 16 bases lying between them. CDR3 length: 14 residues. Germline CDR1 SGHTS, CDR2 YDEGEE.

This clone was counted between two and nine times. J is TRBJ2-3 and V is TRBV19, with 12 bases fitting TRBD1. The CDR3 loop spans 15 amino acids. The V segment lost 10 bases and the J segment 5 bases; nucleotides outside the gene matches: 10. Germline loops: CDR1 LNHDA, CDR2 SQIVND (reference sequence). This chain's CDR3 is CATGPGQGAGDTQYF. Here the CDR3 DNA reads TGTGCCACCGGACCGGGACAGGGGGCAGGAGATACGCAGTATTTT.

The chain joins TRBV4-3 to TRBJ2-1, with 7 bases aligning to TRBD2. CDR1 is LGHNA and CDR2 is YSLEER in the germline V gene. The J segment lost 4 bases and the V segment lost 0 bases, leaving 9 bases of the junction unmatched. The CDR3 loop spans 17 amino acids. The CDR3 region is CASSQDLTSVWYNEQFF. Here the CDR3 DNA reads TGCGCCAGCAGCCAAGATTTAACTAGCGTGTGGTACAATGAGCAGTTCTTC.

The chain joins TRBV5-4 to TRBJ1-1; tentative D call: TRBD1 (6 bases). The germline V gene encodes CDR1 SGHNT and CDR2 YYREEE (reference sequence). The CDR3 extends over 15 amino acids. Between the trimmed V and J ends, which lost 2 bases and 4 bases, there was a span of 15 bases. CDR3 bases: TGTGCCAGCAGCTTTGGATCAGGGGATGGCACTGAAGCTTTCTTT. Translating it yields CASSFGSGDGTEAFF.

The chain joins TRBV5-1 to TRBJ1-5; 8 nucleotides line up with TRBD1. The length of the CDR3 is 15 residues. Germline values: CDR1 SGHRS, CDR2 YFSETQ. V dropped 0 bases and J dropped 6; count of bases not matched to a gene: 5. DNA for the CDR3: TGCGCCAGCAGCTTGGGAGGACAGGGTAGTCAGCCCCAGCATTTT. This sequence encodes CASSLGGQGSQPQHF. Based on the CDR3 plus reference TRBV5-1 and TRBJ1-5, the full variable domain is KAGVTQTPRYLIKTRGQQVTLSCSPISGHRSVSWYQQTPGQGLQFLFEYFSETQRNKGNFPGRFSGRQFSNSRSEMNVSTLELGDSALYLCASSLGGQGSQPQHFGDGTRLSIL.

The chain couples TRBV5-4 to TRBJ2-7; 7 bases fit TRBD2. There are 12 residues in the CDR3. CDR1 is SGHNT, CDR2 YYREEE, per germline (reference sequence). With V trimmed by 2 bases and J by 7 bases, 3 bases remained unmatched. CDR3 loop: CASSLQAGEQYF. As DNA, the CDR3 is TGTGCCAGCAGCTTACAAGCGGGGGAGCAGTACTTC.

The chain combines TRBV6-5 with TRBJ1-6; D not resolved. The V and J ends lost 4 bases and 6 bases respectively, with 1 base between them. CDR3 size: 11 residues. The germline CDR1 and CDR2 sequences are MNHEY and SVGAGI. CDR3 sequence (DNA): TGTGCCAGCAGTTCTAATTCACCCCTCCACTTT. It codes for CASSSNSPLHF.

This clone has more than one count but fewer than ten. The chain has TRBV5-4 and TRBJ1-1, with D possibly matching TRBD1 (6 bases). From germline, CDR1 is SGHNT and CDR2 YYREEE (reference sequence). The V and J ends lost 5 bases and 4 bases respectively, with 21 bases between them. This CDR3 has 16 amino acids. The CDR3 sequence is CASSLQGGSGVTEAFF. CDR3 sequence (DNA): TGTGCCAGCAGTCTTCAAGGGGGGTCGGGGGTCACTGAAGCTTTCTTT.

The sample holds a few counts of this clone. This rearrangement joins TRBV11-3 to TRBJ1-1; a weak D match, TRBD1 (6 bases). CDR3 length: 15 amino acids. The V end lost 1 base, the J end lost 2 bases, and 11 bases lay between the germline ends. CDR1 is SGHNT, CDR2 YENEEA, per germline. The chain's CDR3 is CASSLAGRGNTEAFF. The CDR3, as DNA: TGTGCCAGCAGCTTAGCGGGCAGGGGTAACACTGAAGCTTTCTTT.

The rearrangement uses TRBV6-1 and TRBJ1-2, with D perhaps matching TRBD1 (5 bases). CDR1 and CDR2 (germline): MNHNS, SASEGT. Trimming left V 0 bases short and J 6 bases short, with 11 bases between. This CDR3 contains 14 residues. The chain's CDR3 is CASSEAWDRDGYTF. In nucleotides, the CDR3 is TGTGCCAGCAGTGAAGCGTGGGACCGAGATGGCTACACCTTC.

The rearrangement joins TRBV30 to TRBJ2-7; 11 bases agree with TRBD2. Per the germline V gene, CDR1 is GTSNPN and CDR2 is SVGIG (reference sequence). The CDR3 has 15 residues. V lost 3 bases and J lost 3; bases outside the gene matches: 7. The CDR3 protein is CAWRKGLAEYYEQYF. The DNA for the CDR3 is TGTGCCTGGAGAAAGGGACTAGCGGAATACTACGAGCAGTACTTC.

The V and J genes are TRBV30 and TRBJ2-1, with 8 nucleotides matching TRBD2. Per the germline V gene, CDR1 is GTSNPN and CDR2 is SVGIG (reference sequence). V was clipped by 7 bases and J by 4 bases; unmatched bases: 9. CDR3 length equals 14 residues. CDR3 nucleotide sequence: TGTGCCTCTAAACCGGGAGGGCCTTACAATGAGCAGTTCTTC. Amino acids: CASKPGGPYNEQFF. Using reference TRBV30 and TRBJ2-1 for the parts outside the CDR3, the full variable domain is SQTIHQWPATLVQPVGSPLSLECTVEGTSNPNLYWYRQAAGRGLQLLFYSVGIGQISSEVPQNLSASRPQDRQFILSSKKLLLSDSGFYLCASKPGGPYNEQFFGPGTRLTVL.

The gene calls are TRBV7-6 and TRBJ2-3, with D unresolved. V gave up 5 bases and J gave up 2 bases, with 14 bases separating them. This CDR3 comprises 15 residues. Germline V gene lookup returns CDR1 SGHVS and CDR2 FNYEAQ. CDR3 in amino acids: CASSTSIRPTDTQYF. The CDR3, as DNA: TGTGCCAGCAGCACGAGCATACGGCCCACAGATACGCAGTATTTT.

V is TRBV6-1 and J is TRBJ1-5; D may be TRBD1 (6 bases). The CDR3 is 15 amino acids. Germline values: CDR1 MNHNS, CDR2 SASEGT. Trimming cost V 6 bases and J 1 base, with 13 bases left between them. As DNA, the CDR3 is TGTGCCAGCAGGCGAGGGGGATCGAGCAATCAGCCCCAGCATTTT. Translating gives CASRRGGSSNQPQHF.

The chain has TRBV5-6 and TRBJ2-7, with D possibly matching TRBD1 (6 bases). Germline-derived CDR1 and CDR2 are SGHDT and YYEEEE. V shed 4 bases and J shed 0 bases, with 8 bases lying between them. The CDR3 extends over 13 amino acids. The CDR3 loop is CASSTGSSYEQYF. Written as DNA, the CDR3 is TGTGCCAGCAGCACAGGGAGCTCCTACGAGCAGTACTTC.

The chain recombines TRBV6-4 with TRBJ1-1; D perhaps matches TRBD1 (5 bases). Deletions cut 8 bases from V and 1 base from J, with 11 bases between. Germline V gene lookup returns CDR1 MRHNA and CDR2 SNTAGT. CDR3 length equals 13 residues. The CDR3 DNA reads TGTGCCAGCGCCCGGGACGGGAACACTGAAGCTTTCTTT. Encoded protein: CASARDGNTEAFF.

V and J are TRBV9 and TRBJ1-5, with D perhaps TRBD1 (5 bases). V was trimmed by 6 bases and J by 5 bases, leaving 15 bases between them. Germline V gene lookup returns CDR1 SGDLS and CDR2 YYNGEE. The CDR3 runs 14 residues. The CDR3 loop is CASNEGEVYQPQHF. The CDR3 DNA sequence: TGTGCCAGCAATGAAGGGGAGGTGTATCAGCCCCAGCATTTT.

This rearrangement joins TRBV6-8 to TRBJ1-3, with D possibly being TRBD1 (6 bases). Trimming stripped 0 bases from V and 4 bases from J, with 13 bases between. Per the germline V gene, CDR1 is MNHGY and CDR2 is SAAAGT. This CDR3 spans 16 amino acids. CDR3 in DNA: TGTGCCAGCAGTTACTCCACAGGGAATATAGGAAACACCATATATTTT. Protein product: CASSYSTGNIGNTIYF.